One sample yielded the 5 T cell receptor beta chains listed below, sequenced in a study of shared clonotypes between healthy human individuals. The data were produced by immunoSEQ multiplex PCR, yet TCRdb's version contains in-frame clones alone and is incomplete. The sample yields 2,100,000 or so clones, almost 96% seen once. The sequenced sample consisted of naive CD4+ T cells sorted from blood. Regarding subset: CD45RA+ positively selected. The receptors were gathered from a man younger than 35 in good health.

V usage is TRBV2 and J usage is TRBJ1-3; 7 bases are a match to TRBD1. V lost 4 bases, J lost 0 bases, and 6 bases stayed unmatched. CDR1 SNHLY and CDR2 FYNNEI come from the germline V gene. CDR3 length equals 16 residues. The CDR3 bases are TGTGCCAGCAGTGCTGAGACAGGGTACTCTGGAAACACCATATATTTT. Encoded protein: CASSAETGYSGNTIYF.

This chain links TRBV5-1 with TRBJ2-7; the D is unclear. Germline V CDR1 and CDR2: SGHRS, YFSETQ. The ends were cut back, 3 bases at V and 2 bases at J, with 9 bases in the middle. CDR3 length: 13 residues. The CDR3 here is CASSWQSTYEQYF. The CDR3 DNA sequence: TGCGCCAGCAGCTGGCAGTCAACCTACGAGCAGTACTTC.

The J gene is TRBJ2-7, the V gene TRBV10-2, with no clear D. CDR1 and CDR2 (germline): WSHSY, SAAADI. The CDR3 covers 12 residues. The V end was cut by 1 base, the J end by 7 bases, with 8 bases between. The CDR3 sequence is CASSEWSREQYF. The CDR3 nucleotides are TGCGCCAGCAGTGAGTGGTCTAGGGAGCAGTACTTC.

About this clone itself: Distinct nucleotide sequences in the sample also encode this CDR3. The V gene is TRBV11-3, the J gene TRBJ2-2; D is ambiguous. V dropped 5 bases and J dropped 2 bases, with 3 bases sitting between them. The V gene's germline CDR1 is SGHNT and CDR2 YENEEA. This CDR3 contains 12 residues. In DNA form, the CDR3 reads TGTGCCAGCAGCCCTAACACCGGGGAGCTGTTTTTT. Its protein product is CASSPNTGELFF.

This chain connects TRBV4-1 to TRBJ1-3; D is possibly TRBD1 (6 bases). From germline, CDR1 is MGHRA and CDR2 YSYEKL. The CDR3 covers 17 residues. V lost 4 bases to trimming and J lost 0 bases, with 16 bases between them. The CDR3 DNA follows: TGCGCCAGCAGCCCTATCGAGAAGGGGGGCTCTGGAAACACCATATATTTT. Its translation: CASSPIEKGGSGNTIYF.